Listed below are T cell receptor beta chains from one sample, sequenced in a study of T-cell reconstitution after alpha-beta-depleted transplantation in children. TCRdb fed the PCR reads into MiXCR, producing one record per CDR3 protein. The sample contains 440,000 or so distinct CDR3 sequences, 43% of which appear only once. The starting material was PBMCs, obtained before TCRalphabeta/CD19-depleted stem cell transplant. The receptor set was obtained from a girl aged 2 to 9 with aplastic anemia, due to receive a stem cell transplant. Both conserved end residues are part of each CDR3. The order of the fields is D gene, CDR3 length, V gene, clone size, J gene, CDR3 DNA, CDR3 protein. A D gene is named only where the DNA matches it firmly. Size values are once, few and many counts, or a class for expanded clones, and some rows have none.

d_call: TRBD1; cdr3_length: 14; v_call: TRBV5-1; clone_size: many; j_call: TRBJ2-7; cdr3_nt: TGCGCCAGCAGCTTGGGACAGGGCCTCTACGAGCAGTACTTC; cdr3_aa: CASSLGQGLYEQYF
d_call: TRBD1; cdr3_length: 17; v_call: TRBV20-1; clone_size: many; j_call: TRBJ1-5; cdr3_nt: TGCAGTGCTGGGGATGACCACAGGGGTGTTGCGGACCAGCCCCAGCATTTT; cdr3_aa: CSAGDDHRGVADQPQHF
d_call: TRBD2; cdr3_length: 15; v_call: TRBV20-1; clone_size: once; j_call: TRBJ2-3; cdr3_nt: TGCAGTGCTAGTAGACTAGCGGGACTCGGAGATACGCAGTATTTT; cdr3_aa: CSASRLAGLGDTQYF
d_call: NA; cdr3_length: 13; v_call: TRBV28; clone_size: few; j_call: TRBJ1-2; cdr3_nt: TGTGCCAGCAGACTTCAGGGGAACTATGGCTACACCTTC; cdr3_aa: CASRLQGNYGYTF
d_call: NA; cdr3_length: 15; v_call: TRBV20-1; clone_size: NA; j_call: TRBJ1-2; cdr3_nt: TGCAGTGCTAGAGAATCCCAGGGGAACCTCTATGGCTACACCTTC; cdr3_aa: CSARESQGNLYGYTF
d_call: NA; cdr3_length: 14; v_call: TRBV7-3; clone_size: few; j_call: TRBJ2-7; cdr3_nt: TGTGCCAGCAGCTTCGGGACCGGACCCTACGAGCAGTACTTC; cdr3_aa: CASSFGTGPYEQYF
d_call: NA; cdr3_length: 15; v_call: TRBV5-4; clone_size: many; j_call: TRBJ1-1; cdr3_nt: TGTGCCAGCAGCTTGGTCGGGTTGCCGAACACTGAAGCTTTCTTT; cdr3_aa: CASSLVGLPNTEAFF
d_call: NA; cdr3_length: 13; v_call: TRBV5-6; clone_size: NA; j_call: TRBJ2-7; cdr3_nt: TGTGCCAGCAGCTTCAAAGGGGCCTCCGGGCAGTACTTC; cdr3_aa: CASSFKGASGQYF
d_call: NA; cdr3_length: 19; v_call: TRBV5-1; clone_size: few; j_call: TRBJ2-6; cdr3_nt: TGCGCCAGCAGCCCTGAAAGCCTCAGGCAGGGGCCGGGGGCCAACGTCCTGACTTTC; cdr3_aa: CASSPESLRQGPGANVLTF
d_call: TRBD2; cdr3_length: 15; v_call: TRBV7-9; clone_size: many; j_call: TRBJ2-7; cdr3_nt: TGTGCCAGCAGCCTCGGGACTAGCGGGAACCACGAGCAGTACTTC; cdr3_aa: CASSLGTSGNHEQYF